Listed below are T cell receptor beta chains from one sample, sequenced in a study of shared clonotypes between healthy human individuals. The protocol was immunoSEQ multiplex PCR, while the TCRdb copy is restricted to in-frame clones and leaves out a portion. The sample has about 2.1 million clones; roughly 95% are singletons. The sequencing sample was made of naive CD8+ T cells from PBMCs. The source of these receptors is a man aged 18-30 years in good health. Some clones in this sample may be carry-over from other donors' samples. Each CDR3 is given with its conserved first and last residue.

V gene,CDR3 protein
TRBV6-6,CASSYTGPGELFF
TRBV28,CASSLFRRAGMNTIYF
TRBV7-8,CASSFPGAFTDTQYF
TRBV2,CASTSRAYEQYF
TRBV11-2,CASRAGRWPYEQYF
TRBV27,CASSIQGASGELFF
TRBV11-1,CASSSPGPWRETQYF
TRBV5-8,CASSSERISYEQYF
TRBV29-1,CSVRKGTGYTF
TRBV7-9,CASRAQGNSYTF
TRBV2,CARGGELGYEQYF
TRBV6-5,CASSAGAFYGYTF
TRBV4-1,CASSQVAQGIDEQFF
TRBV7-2,CASSLDSGTSGRGEQYF
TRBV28,CASSLRAPDTGELFF
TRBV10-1,CASTKTSSTYEQYF
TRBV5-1,CASSLVQGGGTGELFF
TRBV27,CASGDRAYEQYF
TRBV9,CASSVGGRSPDTQYF
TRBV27,CASSPQGGEQFF
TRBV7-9,CASRPGTNEKLFF
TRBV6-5,CASSTRRGTQYF
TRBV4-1,CASSPRGGTGNTGELFF
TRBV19,CASSIADSTLAKNIQYF
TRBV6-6,CASHTLGNTEAFF
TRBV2,CAPRGGAGYTF
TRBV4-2,CASSQDAGQGKGNEQFF
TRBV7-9,CASSDSLRGNYGYTF
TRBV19,CASSISGKSNQPQHF
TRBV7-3,CASSLRLAGNYEQYF
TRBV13,CASSLSRGWGQQHF
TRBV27,CASSTETRYEQYF
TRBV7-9,CASSLVQNSEGQYF
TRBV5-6,CASSLEWDPHGNTQYF
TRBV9,CASSGLAGRFLGEQFF